The sequence of this T cell receptor beta chain was determined in a study of blood T cell repertoires in COVID-19. Here immunoSEQ multiplex PCR was the method, and the copy in TCRdb shows in-frame clones only, minus some. The sample yields approximately 50,000 clones, roughly 80% seen once. V dropped 7 bases and J dropped 5 bases, with 14 bases sitting between them. The CDR3 spans 12 residues. CDR1 is SQVTM and CDR2 is ANQGSEA in the germline V gene. The sequenced material came from peripheral blood. The receptor comes from a human donor in a cohort sampled during active COVID-19. The chain joins TRBV29-1 to TRBJ1-1; D uncertain. The CDR3 loop is CSASPRGTEAFF. The CDR3, as DNA: TGCAGCGCTTCCCCCCGAGGAACTGAAGCTTTCTTT.